This TCR beta chain was documented in a study of control samples from healthy donors and cancer patients. This CDR3 has 16 amino acids. Germline V CDR1 and CDR2: SGHDN, FVKESK. The V segment lost 1 base and the J segment 7 bases; nucleotides outside the gene matches: 10. Produced via immunoSEQ multiplex PCR; TCRdb's table is partial and in-frame only. The profile covers around 82,000 clones, with approximately 91% appearing a single time and roughly 7% taken by the ten largest. The clonotype was recovered from a man aged 50-59 years in good health. The chain employs TRBV14 and TRBJ2-1; 7 bases align to TRBD2. The sequenced material came from blood. The DNA of the CDR3 is TGTGCCAGCAGCCAAGTTCTAAGCGGGGTATGGAATGAGCAGTTCTTC. Protein sequence: CASSQVLSGVWNEQFF.